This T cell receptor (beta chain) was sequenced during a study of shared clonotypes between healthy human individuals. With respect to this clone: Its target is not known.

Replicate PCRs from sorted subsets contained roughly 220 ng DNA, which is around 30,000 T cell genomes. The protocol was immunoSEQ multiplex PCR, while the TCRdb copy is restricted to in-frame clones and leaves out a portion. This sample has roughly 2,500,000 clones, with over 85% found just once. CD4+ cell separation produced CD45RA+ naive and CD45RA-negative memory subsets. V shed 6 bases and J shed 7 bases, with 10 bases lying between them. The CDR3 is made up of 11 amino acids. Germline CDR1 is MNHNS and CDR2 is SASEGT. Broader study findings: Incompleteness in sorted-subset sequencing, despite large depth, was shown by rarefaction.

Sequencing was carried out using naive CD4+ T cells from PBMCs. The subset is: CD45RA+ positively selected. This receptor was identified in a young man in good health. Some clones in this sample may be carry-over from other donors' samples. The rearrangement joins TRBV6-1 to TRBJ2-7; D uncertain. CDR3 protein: CASSTELEQYF. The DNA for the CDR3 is TGTGCCAGCAGCACAGAGCTAGAGCAGTACTTC.